These T cell receptor beta chains were read from a single sample in a study of blood T cell repertoires in COVID-19. The table came from immunoSEQ multiplex PCR; TCRdb's copy has only in-frame clones and leaves some out. The table lists roughly 76,000 clones, 60% to 85% of them singletons. Sequenced: peripheral blood. The receptor set was obtained from a man between 65 and 85 years old with acute or convalescent COVID-19. Each CDR3 is given with its conserved first and last residue. Each record gives: CDR3 DNA, CDR3 protein, D gene, V gene, clone size, J gene. A D gene is named only where the DNA matches it firmly. Clone size appears in some rows only: once, few, many, or a class for an expanded clone.

CDR3nt: TGTGCCAGCAGCGCTAACAGGGTGAGCACAGATACGCAGTATTTT
CDR3aa: CASSANRVSTDTQYF
d_gene: .
v_gene: TRBV9
abundance: .
j_gene: TRBJ2-3

CDR3nt: TGTGCCAGTAGCTCCTCGGGACAGTCCAATGAGCAGTTCTTC
CDR3aa: CASSSSGQSNEQFF
d_gene: TRBD1
v_gene: TRBV19
abundance: .
j_gene: TRBJ2-1

CDR3nt: TGTGCCAGCAGCACCCTGGCATCCATCTCCTACAATGAGCAGTTCTTC
CDR3aa: CASSTLASISYNEQFF
d_gene: .
v_gene: TRBV28
abundance: .
j_gene: TRBJ2-1

CDR3nt: TGTGCCAGCAGCGTACGACTAGCGGGTACAGATACGCAGTATTTT
CDR3aa: CASSVRLAGTDTQYF
d_gene: TRBD2
v_gene: TRBV9
abundance: .
j_gene: TRBJ2-3

CDR3nt: TGTGCCATCAACAGACTAGGGCGCACAGATACGCAGTATTTT
CDR3aa: CAINRLGRTDTQYF
d_gene: .
v_gene: TRBV10-3
abundance: .
j_gene: TRBJ2-3

CDR3nt: TGTGCCAGTCGGAGGGACGTACTTGAAAAACTGTTTTTT
CDR3aa: CASRRDVLEKLFF
d_gene: .
v_gene: TRBV19
abundance: .
j_gene: TRBJ1-4

CDR3nt: TGCGCCAGCAGCACGGGACAGGTGGCCTACGAGCAGTACTTC
CDR3aa: CASSTGQVAYEQYF
d_gene: TRBD1
v_gene: TRBV5-1
abundance: .
j_gene: TRBJ2-7

CDR3nt: TGTGCCAGCAGCATTCGACAGGGCAGGCTTCTAGCCAAAAACATTCAGTACTTC
CDR3aa: CASSIRQGRLLAKNIQYF
d_gene: .
v_gene: TRBV21-1
abundance: few
j_gene: TRBJ2-4

CDR3nt: TGTGCCAGCAGCGTAGAGGGGACTAGCACAGATACGCAGTATTTT
CDR3aa: CASSVEGTSTDTQYF
d_gene: .
v_gene: TRBV9
abundance: .
j_gene: TRBJ2-3

CDR3nt: TGCAGCGTTGAAGGAGCGGGAGGGCGCAATGAGCAGTTCTTC
CDR3aa: CSVEGAGGRNEQFF
d_gene: TRBD2
v_gene: TRBV29-1
abundance: .
j_gene: TRBJ2-1

CDR3nt: TGCAGCGTCAGGGATAACCTAAATCAGCCCCAGCATTTT
CDR3aa: CSVRDNLNQPQHF
d_gene: .
v_gene: TRBV29-1
abundance: few
j_gene: TRBJ1-5

CDR3nt: TGTGCCAGCAACAGGGGGAATCAGCCCCAGCATTTT
CDR3aa: CASNRGNQPQHF
d_gene: TRBD1
v_gene: TRBV2
abundance: few
j_gene: TRBJ1-5

CDR3nt: TGCGCCAGCAGCTTACAGGACCCAAATGAAAAACTGTTTTTT
CDR3aa: CASSLQDPNEKLFF
d_gene: .
v_gene: TRBV5-1
abundance: few
j_gene: TRBJ1-4

CDR3nt: TGTGCCAGCAGTTACAGAGATGGAAACACCATATATTTT
CDR3aa: CASSYRDGNTIYF
d_gene: .
v_gene: TRBV28
abundance: .
j_gene: TRBJ1-3

CDR3nt: TGTGCCAGCAGCCCCCGACAGGGGGCGAAGGAGCAGTACTTC
CDR3aa: CASSPRQGAKEQYF
d_gene: TRBD1
v_gene: TRBV9
abundance: .
j_gene: TRBJ2-7

CDR3nt: TGCGCCAGCAGCCCCCTAGGCCGGAATGAGCAGTTCTTC
CDR3aa: CASSPLGRNEQFF
d_gene: .
v_gene: TRBV5-1
abundance: few
j_gene: TRBJ2-1

CDR3nt: TGTGCCAGCAGCCTATCCTTGGCAACTAATGAAAAACTGTTTTTT
CDR3aa: CASSLSLATNEKLFF
d_gene: .
v_gene: TRBV9
abundance: .
j_gene: TRBJ1-4

CDR3nt: TGCGCCAGCAGCGGGGACAGCTACGAGCAGTACTTC
CDR3aa: CASSGDSYEQYF
d_gene: TRBD1
v_gene: TRBV5-1
abundance: few
j_gene: TRBJ2-7

CDR3nt: TGTGCCAGCAGAGAACAGGGGGCTAGCAATCAGCCCCAGCATTTT
CDR3aa: CASREQGASNQPQHF
d_gene: TRBD1
v_gene: TRBV28
abundance: .
j_gene: TRBJ1-5

CDR3nt: TGTGCCAGCACCCTGTTGACCGGGGAGCTGTTTTTT
CDR3aa: CASTLLTGELFF
d_gene: .
v_gene: TRBV12-3/TRBV12-4
abundance: .
j_gene: TRBJ2-2

CDR3nt: TGTGCCAGCAGTTTGAAAGCAGGGGGCTTTGGCTACACCTTC
CDR3aa: CASSLKAGGFGYTF
d_gene: TRBD1
v_gene: TRBV28
abundance: .
j_gene: TRBJ1-2

CDR3nt: TGTGCCACCAGTGATTCAGCCTCGGACAGGAACTTC
CDR3aa: CATSDSASDRNF
d_gene: TRBD1
v_gene: TRBV24-1
abundance: .
j_gene: TRBJ1-2

CDR3nt: TGTGCCAGCCAGGGACTAGCGGAGGGCGGTGAGCAGTTCTTC
CDR3aa: CASQGLAEGGEQFF
d_gene: TRBD2
v_gene: TRBV7-3
abundance: once
j_gene: TRBJ2-1

CDR3nt: TGTGCCAGCAGGGGAGCTAATTCACCCCTCCACTTT
CDR3aa: CASRGANSPLHF
d_gene: .
v_gene: TRBV12-3/TRBV12-4
abundance: .
j_gene: TRBJ1-6

CDR3nt: TGTGCCAGCTCACTCCCCCGGGCTAGCGGGTACAATGAGCAGTTCTTC
CDR3aa: CASSLPRASGYNEQFF
d_gene: TRBD2
v_gene: TRBV18
abundance: .
j_gene: TRBJ2-1

CDR3nt: TGTGCCAGCAGCGTAGAGACAGGCGGGGAGACCCAGTACTTC
CDR3aa: CASSVETGGETQYF
d_gene: .
v_gene: TRBV9
abundance: .
j_gene: TRBJ2-5

CDR3nt: TGTGCCACCAGTGAAACCGGGACTAGCGGGAGATTTACAGATACGCAGTATTTT
CDR3aa: CATSETGTSGRFTDTQYF
d_gene: TRBD2
v_gene: TRBV24-1
abundance: .
j_gene: TRBJ2-3

CDR3nt: TGTGCCAGCAGTTCCCGGGAAGACTACGAGCAGTACTTC
CDR3aa: CASSSREDYEQYF
d_gene: .
v_gene: TRBV28
abundance: .
j_gene: TRBJ2-7

CDR3nt: TGTGCCAGCAGTTACGGACTAGCGGGCACAGATACGCAGTATTTT
CDR3aa: CASSYGLAGTDTQYF
d_gene: TRBD2
v_gene: TRBV27
abundance: .
j_gene: TRBJ2-3

CDR3nt: TGTGCCAGCAGTGGACAGGGGGCGTATGAAAAACTGTTTTTT
CDR3aa: CASSGQGAYEKLFF
d_gene: TRBD1
v_gene: TRBV28
abundance: .
j_gene: TRBJ1-4

CDR3nt: TGCGCCAGCGGATTAGCGGGAGCAGGAAATGAGCAGTTCTTC
CDR3aa: CASGLAGAGNEQFF
d_gene: TRBD2
v_gene: TRBV5-1
abundance: .
j_gene: TRBJ2-1

CDR3nt: TGTGCCAGCAGCCAACTGGGCGGGAGAGTTGAGAATGAGCAGTTCTTC
CDR3aa: CASSQLGGRVENEQFF
d_gene: TRBD2
v_gene: TRBV14
abundance: .
j_gene: TRBJ2-1

CDR3nt: TGTGCCAGCACCGAGCCAGGGGGTCCCCCCGTATATTTT
CDR3aa: CASTEPGGPPVYF
d_gene: TRBD1
v_gene: TRBV6-5
abundance: .
j_gene: TRBJ1-3

CDR3nt: TGTGCCAGCAGTCTGACTGGGACAGTGGGATTGCAGTACTTC
CDR3aa: CASSLTGTVGLQYF
d_gene: TRBD1
v_gene: TRBV27
abundance: few
j_gene: TRBJ2-7

CDR3nt: TGTGCCAGCAGTTCCTTGACAGAAAATCAGCCCCAGCATTTT
CDR3aa: CASSSLTENQPQHF
d_gene: .
v_gene: TRBV6-5
abundance: once
j_gene: TRBJ1-5

CDR3nt: TGCAGTGCTAGTATTGGGGCGAACACTGAAGCTTTCTTT
CDR3aa: CSASIGANTEAFF
d_gene: .
v_gene: TRBV20-1
abundance: .
j_gene: TRBJ1-1

CDR3nt: TGTGCCAGCTCACCATACAGGGGAGCGACTAATGAAAAACTGTTTTTT
CDR3aa: CASSPYRGATNEKLFF
d_gene: TRBD1
v_gene: TRBV18
abundance: .
j_gene: TRBJ1-4

CDR3nt: TGTGCCAGCAGCTCGACTAGCGGGAGGGCCATAGATACGCAGTATTTT
CDR3aa: CASSSTSGRAIDTQYF
d_gene: TRBD2
v_gene: TRBV7-2
abundance: .
j_gene: TRBJ2-3

CDR3nt: TGCAGTGCTAGTACAGGGGACATGGAGACCCAGTACTTC
CDR3aa: CSASTGDMETQYF
d_gene: TRBD1
v_gene: TRBV20-1
abundance: .
j_gene: TRBJ2-5